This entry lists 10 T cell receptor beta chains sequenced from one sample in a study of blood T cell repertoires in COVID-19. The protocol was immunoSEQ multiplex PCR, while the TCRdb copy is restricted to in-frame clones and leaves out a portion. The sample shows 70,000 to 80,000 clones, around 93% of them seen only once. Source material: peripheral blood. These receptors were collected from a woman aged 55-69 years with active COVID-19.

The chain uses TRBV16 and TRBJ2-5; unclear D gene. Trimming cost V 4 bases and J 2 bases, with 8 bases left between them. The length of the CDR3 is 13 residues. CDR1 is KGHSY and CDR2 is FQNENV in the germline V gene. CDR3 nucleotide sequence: TGTGCCAGCAGCCTTAGACTGCAAGAGACCCAGTACTTC. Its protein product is CASSLRLQETQYF.

CDR3 DNA sequence: TGTGCCAGCTCCCAAGAGGGTCACGAGCAGTACTTC. Protein sequence: CASSQEGHEQYF. This chain links TRBV18 with TRBJ2-7, with a tentative D call TRBD2 (5 bases). Trimming took off 6 bases at V and 5 bases at J, with 11 bases between the two ends. CDR3 size: 12 residues. The germline CDR1 and CDR2 sequences are KGHSH and LQKENI.

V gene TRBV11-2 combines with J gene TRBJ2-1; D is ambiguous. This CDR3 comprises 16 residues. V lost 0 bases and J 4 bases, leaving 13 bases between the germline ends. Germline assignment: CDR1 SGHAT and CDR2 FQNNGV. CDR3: CASSLERRSSYNEQFF. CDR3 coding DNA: TGTGCCAGCAGCTTAGAGCGGAGATCTTCGTACAATGAGCAGTTCTTC.

CDR3 in amino acids: CAGSSGHSYEQYF. The DNA of the CDR3 is TGTGCCGGAAGCAGCGGTCACTCCTACGAGCAGTACTTC. The V gene is TRBV30, the J gene TRBJ2-7; TRBD2 is a possible D gene (5 bases). This CDR3 has 13 residues. Deletions cut 8 bases from V and 0 bases from J, with 14 bases between. Germline V CDR1 and CDR2: GTSNPN, SVGIG (reference sequence).

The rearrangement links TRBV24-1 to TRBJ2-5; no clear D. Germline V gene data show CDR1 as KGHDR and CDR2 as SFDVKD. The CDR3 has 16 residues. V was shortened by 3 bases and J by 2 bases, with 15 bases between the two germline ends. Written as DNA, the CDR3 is TGTGCCACCAGTGATAGAGGTCCCGGAGATCAAGAGACCCAGTACTTC. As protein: CATSDRGPGDQETQYF.

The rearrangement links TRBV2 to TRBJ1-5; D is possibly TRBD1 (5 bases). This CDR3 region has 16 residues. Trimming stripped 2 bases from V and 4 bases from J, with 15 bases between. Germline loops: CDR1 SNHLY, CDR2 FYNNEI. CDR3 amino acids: CASSEIAAGLNQPQHF. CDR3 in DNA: TGTGCCAGCAGTGAAATTGCGGCAGGGCTGAATCAGCCCCAGCATTTT. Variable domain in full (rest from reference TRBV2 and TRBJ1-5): EPEVTQTPSHQVTQMGQEVILRCVPISNHLYFYWYRQILGQKVEFLVSFYNNEISEKSEIFDDQFSVERPDGSNFTLKIRSTKLEDSAMYFCASSEIAAGLNQPQHFGDGTRLSIL.

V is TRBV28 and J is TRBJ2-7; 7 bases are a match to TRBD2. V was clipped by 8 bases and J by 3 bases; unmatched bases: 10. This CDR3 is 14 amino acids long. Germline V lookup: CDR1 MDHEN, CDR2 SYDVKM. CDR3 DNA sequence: TGTGCCAGCGGTGCGGGAGACGGGTTCTACGAGCAGTACTTC. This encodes CASGAGDGFYEQYF.

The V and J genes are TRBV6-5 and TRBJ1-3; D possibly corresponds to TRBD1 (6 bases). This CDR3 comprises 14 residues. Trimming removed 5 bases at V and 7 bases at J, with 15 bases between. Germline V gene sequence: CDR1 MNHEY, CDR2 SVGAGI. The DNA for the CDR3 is TGTGCCAGCAGTCAGGGGTCCAGTAGGAACACCATATATTTT. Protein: CASSQGSSRNTIYF.

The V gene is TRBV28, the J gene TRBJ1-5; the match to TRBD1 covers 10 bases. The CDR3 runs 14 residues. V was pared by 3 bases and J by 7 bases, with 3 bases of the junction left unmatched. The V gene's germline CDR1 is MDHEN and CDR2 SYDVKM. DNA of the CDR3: TGTGCCAGCAGTTTCGGGACAGGGGCCCAGCCCCAGCATTTT. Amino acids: CASSFGTGAQPQHF.

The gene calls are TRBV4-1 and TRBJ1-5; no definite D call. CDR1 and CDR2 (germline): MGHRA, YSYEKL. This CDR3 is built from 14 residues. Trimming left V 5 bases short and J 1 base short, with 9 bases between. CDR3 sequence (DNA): TGCGCCAGCAGCTTAGTTGTCAGCAATCAGCCCCAGCATTTT. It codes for CASSLVVSNQPQHF.